These 22 T cell receptor beta chains were sequenced from one sample in a study of cytomegalovirus exposure and HLA in healthy donors. Use of 60 Vbeta and 13 Jbeta primers characterized the PCR. Profiling relied on immunoSEQ multiplex PCR, and the TCRdb table lists in-frame clones only, not all of them. The table includes about 130,000 clones, roughly 75% detected once. Sequencing was carried out using PBMCs. The receptors were sampled from a man younger than 45 in good health.

The V call is TRBV7-3, the J call TRBJ2-3; D gene unclear. This CDR3 has 13 residues. Trimming took 0 bases from V and 2 from J, leaving 3 bases between them. Germline assignment: CDR1 SGHTA and CDR2 FQGTGA. This CDR3 is CASSLTNTDTQYF. CDR3 bases: TGTGCCAGCAGCTTAACCAACACAGATACGCAGTATTTT.

The sample holds one count of this clone. J is TRBJ1-2 and V is TRBV6-5, with TRBD1 as a possible D gene (6 bases). The germline V and J ends were trimmed by 6 bases and 7 bases, with 15 bases remaining between them. CDR3 length: 13 residues. The V gene's germline CDR1 is MNHEY and CDR2 SVGAGI. The CDR3 nucleotides are TGTGCCAGCAGCCCCACAGGGACGCGTGGCTACACCTTC. It translates to CASSPTGTRGYTF.

The rearrangement joins TRBV6-6 to TRBJ2-7, with TRBD2 matching over 7 bases. The V gene's germline CDR1 is MNHNY and CDR2 SVGAGI (reference sequence). This CDR3 region has 14 residues. V dropped 5 bases and J dropped 7; count of bases not matched to a gene: 11. The CDR3: CASSRGRPGWEQYF. CDR3 coding DNA: TGTGCCAGCAGTCGCGGGAGACCGGGTTGGGAGCAGTACTTC.

This clone was seen just once. The chain employs TRBV29-1 and TRBJ2-1; 14 positions match TRBD2. The length of the CDR3 is 16 residues. With V trimmed by 5 bases and J by 8 bases, 11 bases remained unmatched. CDR1 SQVTM and CDR2 ANQGSEA come from the germline V gene. CDR3 in amino acids: CSVSGTSGRSGDEQFF. CDR3 in DNA: TGCAGCGTTTCCGGGACTAGCGGGAGAAGTGGCGATGAGCAGTTCTTC.

This clone was observed once. This chain connects TRBV18 to TRBJ1-5, with a weak D call TRBD1 (5 bases). Germline lookup yields CDR1 KGHSH and CDR2 LQKENI. V lost 1 base and J lost 5, with 6 bases in between. The CDR3 is 13 amino acids. The CDR3 DNA is TGTGCCAGCTCACCACGGGGCGATCAGCCCCAGCATTTT. Translation: CASSPRGDQPQHF.

The DNA for the CDR3 is TGTGCTAGTGGCCATGGACAGGGAGTAAATCAGCCCCAGCATTTT. The encoded protein is CASGHGQGVNQPQHF. This chain uses TRBV12-5 with TRBJ1-5; TRBD1 matches at 8 bases. From germline, CDR1 is LGHNT and CDR2 FRNRAP. V dropped 6 bases and J dropped 4; count of bases not matched to a gene: 8. The CDR3 loop spans 15 amino acids.

This clone was seen a few times. The chain couples TRBV7-6 to TRBJ2-3; unclear D gene. The CDR3 is 15 residues long. V shed 0 bases and J shed 2 bases, with 9 bases lying between them. The germline V gene has CDR1 SGHVS and CDR2 FNYEAQ. DNA for the CDR3: TGTGCCAGCAGCTTAGCGCCTGGAGACACAGATACGCAGTATTTT. It is translated as CASSLAPGDTDTQYF.

The chain uses TRBV5-1 and TRBJ2-1, with a possible D match to TRBD2 (6 bases). The CDR3 runs 14 residues. Germline V CDR1 and CDR2: SGHRS, YFSETQ. V lost 0 bases and J 5 bases, leaving 9 bases between the germline ends. In nucleotides, the CDR3 is TGCGCCAGCAGCTTGGGGCTAGCGAACAATGAGCAGTTCTTC. This sequence encodes CASSLGLANNEQFF. The variable domain in full, completed from reference TRBV5-1 and TRBJ2-1, reads KAGVTQTPRYLIKTRGQQVTLSCSPISGHRSVSWYQQTPGQGLQFLFEYFSETQRNKGNFPGRFSGRQFSNSRSEMNVSTLELGDSALYLCASSLGLANNEQFFGPGTRLTVL.

This clone has only one observation. The chain uses TRBV7-2 and TRBJ2-1, with TRBD2 matching over 9 bases. Germline V gives CDR1 SGHTA, CDR2 FQGNSA. This CDR3 comprises 15 residues. The V and J ends lost 6 bases and 10 bases, in that order; junction bases with no gene match: 13. Here the CDR3 reads CASSPPGAGGSEQFF. CDR3 in DNA: TGTGCCAGCAGTCCCCCGGGTGCGGGAGGGTCGGAGCAGTTCTTC.

The genes are TRBV25-1 and TRBJ1-1; D ambiguous. There are 14 residues in the CDR3. Germline CDR1 and CDR2: MGHDK and SYGVNS. V was clipped by 4 bases and J by 3 bases, with 12 bases between them. The DNA for the CDR3 is TGTGCCAGCAGTGGTCCAAAACGGGACACTGAAGCTTTCTTT. Its protein is CASSGPKRDTEAFF.

This clone was found a few times. V and J are TRBV11-1 and TRBJ2-1, with 7 bases lining up with TRBD2. V trimming: 5 bases; J trimming: 2 bases; junction bases outside the gene matches: 9. Germline V gene lookup returns CDR1 SGHAT and CDR2 FQDESV (reference sequence). CDR3 size: 16 residues. CDR3 sequence: CASSRPGTTPYNEQFF. CDR3 nucleotides: TGTGCCAGCAGCCGGCCCGGGACTACTCCCTACAATGAGCAGTTCTTC.

This clone was detected only a few times. The CDR3 region is CASSGSGQGSGYTF. CDR3 DNA sequence: TGTGCCAGCAGTGGATCCGGACAGGGTTCCGGCTACACCTTC. The chain recombines TRBV2 with TRBJ1-2, with TRBD1 matching over 8 bases. Losses at the gene ends were 4 bases for V and 8 bases for J; bases not matched to a gene: 9. Germline values: CDR1 SNHLY, CDR2 FYNNEI. The CDR3 extends over 14 amino acids. The full variable domain, with the rest looked up from reference TRBV2 and TRBJ1-2, is EPEVTQTPSHQVTQMGQEVILRCVPISNHLYFYWYRQILGQKVEFLVSFYNNEISEKSEIFDDQFSVERPDGSNFTLKIRSTKLEDSAMYFCASSGSGQGSGYTFGSGTRLTVV.

This rearrangement joins TRBV7-2 to TRBJ2-5, with 11 bases fitting TRBD2. CDR3 length: 17 residues. The V segment lost 4 bases and the J segment 5 bases; nucleotides outside the gene matches: 12. CDR1 SGHTA and CDR2 FQGNSA come from the germline V gene. Written as DNA, the CDR3 is TGTGCCAGCAGCTCCCCTTCACTAGCGGGAGCTGCCGAGACCCAGTACTTC. Encoded protein: CASSSPSLAGAAETQYF.

This rearrangement joins TRBV30 to TRBJ2-3; no firm D call. Deletions cut 3 bases from V and 8 bases from J, with 12 bases between. The CDR3 extends over 12 amino acids. Germline CDR1 is GTSNPN and CDR2 is SVGIG (reference sequence). The CDR3: CAWSSTAGTQYF. The CDR3 coding sequence is TGTGCCTGGAGCAGTACAGCAGGTACGCAGTATTTT.

This clone appeared a few times. This chain uses TRBV10-2 with TRBJ1-1, with D unresolved. The CDR3 is made up of 13 amino acids. CDR1 is WSHSY and CDR2 is SAAADI in the germline V gene. V was shortened by 11 bases and J by 5 bases, with 18 bases between the two germline ends. CDR3 protein: CASRAAVVTEAFF. Written as DNA, the CDR3 is TGCGCCTCTCGGGCAGCGGTGGTTACTGAAGCTTTCTTT.

The J gene is TRBJ2-1, the V gene TRBV9, with 7 nucleotides matching TRBD2. The CDR3 extends over 15 amino acids. The germline V gene encodes CDR1 SGDLS and CDR2 YYNGEE. V was clipped by 4 bases and J by 6 bases; unmatched bases: 10. The CDR3 is CASSSQTSNFNEQFF. CDR3 in DNA: TGTGCCAGCAGCTCTCAGACTAGCAATTTCAATGAGCAGTTCTTC.

The rearrangement uses TRBV7-9 and TRBJ1-5; D perhaps matches TRBD1 (6 bases). The germline V gene has CDR1 SEHNR and CDR2 FQNEAQ (reference sequence). CDR3 size: 16 residues. The V end lost 1 base, the J end lost 6 bases, and 16 bases lay between the germline ends. CDR3 sequence reads: CASSLGVGGGGQPQHF. DNA for the CDR3: TGTGCCAGCAGCTTAGGAGTGGGGGGCGGGGGTCAGCCCCAGCATTTT.

The chain combines TRBV28 with TRBJ2-3; D unclear. The CDR3 extends over 16 amino acids. V lost 6 bases and J 0 bases, leaving 16 bases between the germline ends. Germline lookup yields CDR1 MDHEN and CDR2 SYDVKM. In DNA, the CDR3 is TGTGCCAGCAGGCCTACCGTAGCCGCTAGCACAGATACGCAGTATTTT. Its translation is CASRPTVAASTDTQYF.

This rearrangement joins TRBV5-1 to TRBJ2-7; 12 bases match TRBD2. CDR3 length: 16 residues. Germline CDR1 is SGHRS and CDR2 is YFSETQ. Trimming cost V 4 bases and J 0 bases; bases outside gene matches: 5. As DNA, the CDR3 is TGCGCCAGCAGCAGGATGACTAGCGGGAGCTCCTACGAGCAGTACTTC. This encodes CASSRMTSGSSYEQYF.

V usage is TRBV7-6 and J usage is TRBJ2-7; TRBD1 is a possible D gene (6 bases). Germline V lookup: CDR1 SGHVS, CDR2 FNYEAQ. With 5 bases removed from V and 0 bases from J, the gap between germline ends came to 17 bases. The CDR3 runs 16 residues. Written as DNA, the CDR3 is TGTGCCAGCAGCGCCGGACAGAGAGGGATCTCCTACGAGCAGTACTTC. Protein product: CASSAGQRGISYEQYF.

The chain combines TRBV11-3 with TRBJ2-7, with 8 bases lining up with TRBD2. Germline CDR1 reads SGHNT; CDR2 reads YENEEA. V gave up 2 bases and J gave up 0 bases; unmatched junction bases: 0. CDR3 size: 14 residues. The CDR3: CASSLSGSSYEQYF. CDR3 DNA: TGTGCCAGCAGCTTAAGCGGGAGCTCCTACGAGCAGTACTTC.

The chain joins TRBV4-3 to TRBJ1-2; tentatively, D is TRBD1 (5 bases). The CDR3 loop spans 15 amino acids. Germline CDR1 is LGHNA and CDR2 is YSLEER. V was shortened by 0 bases and J by 0 bases, with 8 bases between the two germline ends. The CDR3 reads CASSQDRTTNYGYTF. CDR3 sequence (DNA): TGCGCCAGCAGCCAAGACAGGACAACTAACTATGGCTACACCTTC.